This T cell receptor (beta chain) is drawn from a study of cytomegalovirus exposure and HLA in healthy donors. Notes on the study in general: The finding came from a later analysis; first-cohort TCR clusters tended to co-occur in the 95 to 150 validation repertoires.

Assay: immunoSEQ multiplex PCR; the TCRdb copy retains only in-frame clones and omits some. Among some 230,000 clones listed, 85% to 95% were seen once. The trim removed 0 bases at V and 4 bases at J, leaving 6 bases unmatched. The CDR3 has 16 residues. Germline V gene sequence: CDR1 SGHRS, CDR2 YFSETQ. A remark on this clone: What it binds is unknown.

This chain links TRBV5-1 with TRBJ1-1, with TRBD1 matching over 10 bases. The sample consisted of PBMCs. This TCR was recovered from a woman younger than 35 in good health and CMV-seronegative. The CDR3 sequence: CASSLGRQGAATEAFF. The CDR3 nucleotides are TGCGCCAGCAGCTTGGGGAGACAGGGGGCGGCCACTGAAGCTTTCTTT.